The clone carrying this TCR beta chain was counted at least ten times. The use of a sample-barcoded 5' primer and a J-beta primer mix characterized a second PCR of roughly 7 to 12 cycles. Each CDR3 protein gets one entry after TCRdb re-called the 5' RACE reads with MiXCR. Seen here are hundreds of thousands of distinct CDR3 sequences, about 34% observed once, and the top ten hold 15%. This sample is part of a study of blood T cells in healthy people across ages. The trim removed 4 bases at V and 7 bases at J, leaving 7 bases unmatched. Germline V lookup: CDR1 MNHNS, CDR2 SASEGT. This CDR3 is 14 amino acids long.

Sequences were obtained from blood. This clonotype was obtained from a woman of 80 years or more in good health. The V and J genes are TRBV6-1 and TRBJ1-5, with TRBD1 identical over 7 bases. This chain's CDR3 is CASSAGQAKQPQHF. CDR3 nucleotide sequence: TGTGCCAGCAGTGCCGGACAGGCCAAACAGCCCCAGCATTTT.